This entry lists 29 T cell receptor beta chains sequenced from one sample in a study of CD8 T cell repertoires and HIV-1 epitope variants. The protocol was immunoSEQ multiplex PCR, while the TCRdb copy is restricted to in-frame clones and leaves out a portion. The sample has around 3,000 clones; just under 65% are singletons. Their target antigens are unknown. Sample: cultured CD8+ T cells derived from PBMCs. These receptors came from a male donor with HIV.

The CDR3 region is CASSPRGEGTYEQYF. The CDR3 DNA sequence: TGTGCCAGCAGCCCCAGGGGTGAGGGGACCTACGAGCAGTACTTC. This rearrangement joins TRBV11-1 to TRBJ2-7; D perhaps matches TRBD1 (6 bases). There are 15 residues in the CDR3. The germline V and J ends were trimmed by 5 bases and 2 bases, with 16 bases remaining between them. The germline CDR1 and CDR2 sequences are SGHAT and FQDESV (reference sequence).

The rearrangement links TRBV30 to TRBJ1-6; weak D call: TRBD1 (5 bases). Between the trimmed V and J ends, which lost 0 bases and 11 bases, there was a span of 17 bases. The CDR3 runs to 15 residues. Germline CDR1 and CDR2: GTSNPN and SVGIG (reference sequence). This CDR3 is CAWSVGTAPWAPLHF. The CDR3 bases are TGTGCCTGGAGTGTAGGGACGGCTCCTTGGGCACCCCTCCACTTT.

CDR3 nucleotides: TGTGCCAGCAGTTACGGGACTAGCGGGGGGGAAAAGTACTTC. Translating it yields CASSYGTSGGEKYF. V usage is TRBV27 and J usage is TRBJ2-7, with 16 bases fitting TRBD2. This CDR3 is built from 14 residues. V was pared by 4 bases and J by 11 bases, with 5 bases of the junction left unmatched. The germline CDR1 and CDR2 sequences are MNHEY and SMNVEV (reference sequence).

The chain carries TRBV28 and TRBJ1-4, with D maybe TRBD1 (6 bases). V lost 2 bases and J lost 8, with 9 bases in between. The CDR3 contains 13 residues. The germline gives CDR1 MDHEN, CDR2 SYDVKM. The CDR3 bases are TGTGCCAGCAGTTTACCCACAGGGGAAAAACTGTTTTTT. As protein: CASSLPTGEKLFF.

This rearrangement joins TRBV28 to TRBJ2-1, with 10 bases aligning to TRBD1. Germline-derived CDR1 and CDR2 are MDHEN and SYDVKM. V gave up 6 bases and J gave up 5 bases; unmatched junction bases: 25. The CDR3 contains 21 residues. CDR3 region: CASSSPLALFTGTGDNNEQFF. CDR3 bases: TGTGCCAGCAGCTCCCCTTTGGCCCTATTTACCGGGACAGGGGATAACAATGAGCAGTTCTTC.

The rearrangement uses TRBV6-5 and TRBJ2-5; TRBD2 might be the D (6 bases). This CDR3 has 12 amino acids. The germline CDR1 and CDR2 sequences are MNHEY and SVGAGI. V dropped 8 bases and J dropped 3 bases, with 10 bases sitting between them. CDR3 nucleotides: TGTGCCAGCGGATGGGGGGAAGAGACCCAGTACTTC. Amino acid sequence: CASGWGEETQYF.

This clone was counted a single time. The CDR3 sequence: CASSSPRRELGTDTQYF. The CDR3 DNA is TGTGCCAGCAGCTCCCCTCGGCGGGAGTTAGGCACAGATACGCAGTATTTT. This chain links TRBV9 with TRBJ2-3, with 7 positions matching TRBD2. This CDR3 has 17 amino acids. CDR1 is SGDLS, CDR2 YYNGEE, per germline. V shed 4 bases and J 1 base; nucleotides not matched to a gene: 12.

By its share, this clone is hyperexpanded. The V gene is TRBV27, the J gene TRBJ2-7; D remains ambiguous. V gave up 4 bases and J gave up 2 bases, with 12 bases separating them. The CDR3 spans 14 residues. Germline V gene lookup returns CDR1 MNHEY and CDR2 SMNVEV (reference sequence). The CDR3 is CASSSDVSAYEQYF. CDR3 bases: TGTGCCAGCAGTTCAGATGTCTCGGCCTACGAGCAGTACTTC.

This clone turned up a few times. This chain connects TRBV7-8 to TRBJ1-2; D gene unclear. V was trimmed by 1 base and J by 2 bases, leaving 11 bases between them. In germline, CDR1 is SGHVS, CDR2 FQNEAQ. The CDR3 contains 15 residues. The CDR3 spells CASSLEEVSNYGYTF. The CDR3 DNA reads as TGTGCCAGCAGCTTAGAAGAGGTTTCGAACTATGGCTACACCTTC.

The chain links TRBV27 to TRBJ2-1; D is possibly TRBD2 (5 bases). Germline V gives CDR1 MNHEY, CDR2 SMNVEV (reference sequence). Deletions cut 2 bases from V and 4 bases from J, with 9 bases between. This CDR3 has 14 amino acids. CDR3 sequence reads: CASSLKGAYNEQFF. In DNA, the CDR3 is TGTGCCAGCAGTTTAAAGGGAGCGTACAATGAGCAGTTCTTC.

The V call is TRBV14, the J call TRBJ1-6; tentative D call: TRBD1 (5 bases). CDR1 and CDR2 from the germline V gene are SGHDN and FVKESK. The CDR3 runs 16 residues. Deletions cut 0 bases from V and 2 bases from J, with 8 bases between. This CDR3 is CASSQEWGAYNSPLHF. Here the CDR3 DNA reads TGTGCCAGCAGCCAAGAGTGGGGGGCCTATAATTCACCCCTCCACTTT.

V is TRBV30 and J is TRBJ2-2; weak D call: TRBD1 (5 bases). Germline V gene lookup returns CDR1 GTSNPN and CDR2 SVGIG (reference sequence). The V end lost 1 base, the J end lost 1 base, and 13 bases lay between the germline ends. The CDR3 has 16 residues. Here the CDR3 DNA reads TGTGCCTGGAGTGCCCCAACAGGACAGAACACCGGGGAGCTGTTTTTT. Amino acid sequence: CAWSAPTGQNTGELFF. Using reference TRBV30 and TRBJ2-2 for the parts outside the CDR3, the full variable domain is SQTIHQWPATLVQPVGSPLSLECTVEGTSNPNLYWYRQAAGRGLQLLFYSVGIGQISSEVPQNLSASRPQDRQFILSSKKLLLSDSGFYLCAWSAPTGQNTGELFFGEGSRLTVL.

This clone showed up just a few times. The gene calls are TRBV11-2 and TRBJ2-7; no firm D call. Trimming removed 3 bases at V and 5 bases at J, with 2 bases between. The CDR3 runs to 10 residues. From germline, CDR1 is SGHAT and CDR2 FQNNGV. The CDR3 region has the DNA TGTGCCAGCAGCTTTCACGAGCAGTACTTC. This sequence encodes CASSFHEQYF.

The chain combines TRBV2 with TRBJ1-1; D may be TRBD1 (5 bases). CDR1 is SNHLY, CDR2 FYNNEI, per germline. CDR3 length: 12 amino acids. Trimming pared 3 bases from V and 8 bases from J, leaving 10 bases between. The CDR3 is CASSEGLLEAFF. The CDR3 region has the DNA TGTGCCAGCAGTGAGGGACTTCTAGAAGCTTTCTTT.

The chain carries TRBV6-5 and TRBJ2-3; TRBD2 matches 12 bases. Germline CDR1 MNHEY, CDR2 SVGAGI. CDR3 length: 16 residues. Losses at the gene ends were 4 bases for V and 2 bases for J; bases not matched to a gene: 4. CDR3: CASSSWTSGDTDTQYF. The DNA for the CDR3 is TGTGCCAGCAGTTCCTGGACTAGCGGGGACACAGATACGCAGTATTTT.

The chain links TRBV5-1 to TRBJ2-1; D may be TRBD1 (5 bases). The germline CDR1 and CDR2 sequences are SGHRS and YFSETQ. The CDR3 covers 18 residues. The V end lost 2 bases, the J end lost 4 bases, and 22 bases lay between the germline ends. The CDR3: CASSLRVPGRDRYNEQFF. As DNA, the CDR3 is TGCGCCAGCAGCTTAAGGGTCCCGGGCAGGGATCGTTACAATGAGCAGTTCTTC.

The chain uses TRBV7-8 and TRBJ2-1; D ambiguous. CDR1 SGHVS and CDR2 FQNEAQ come from the germline V gene. The CDR3 runs to 17 residues. The V end was cut by 2 bases, the J end by 0 bases, with 14 bases between. DNA for the CDR3: TGTGCCAGCAGCTTAAAAAACGGCTCACGCTCCTACAATGAGCAGTTCTTC. Protein sequence: CASSLKNGSRSYNEQFF.

The chain recombines TRBV7-6 with TRBJ2-3, with 9 bases lining up with TRBD2. Per the germline V gene, CDR1 is SGHVS and CDR2 is FNYEAQ. Trimming took 2 bases from V and 4 from J; bases not matched to a gene: 4. CDR3 length equals 15 residues. In DNA, the CDR3 is TGTGCCAGCAGCTTAAGTAGCGGGAGCGCAGATACGCAGTATTTT. Translation gives CASSLSSGSADTQYF.

Here the CDR3 reads CASLLRGESTEAFF. The CDR3 DNA is TGTGCCAGCCTCTTACGGGGGGAGAGCACTGAAGCTTTCTTT. The chain uses TRBV6-6 and TRBJ1-1; TRBD1 might be the D (5 bases). Germline values: CDR1 MNHNY, CDR2 SVGAGI (reference sequence). CDR3 length equals 14 residues. With 8 bases removed from V and 4 bases from J, the gap between germline ends came to 17 bases.

The rearrangement links TRBV27 to TRBJ2-7; 10 nucleotides line up with TRBD1. V lost 3 bases and J lost 5; bases outside the gene matches: 4. Germline lookup yields CDR1 MNHEY and CDR2 SMNVEV (reference sequence). This CDR3 comprises 14 residues. CDR3 nucleotide sequence: TGTGCCAGCAGTTTTCGGGGACAGGGGAACGAGCAGTACTTC. This encodes CASSFRGQGNEQYF.

This chain uses TRBV10-3 with TRBJ2-1; D may be TRBD1 (6 bases). V lost 4 bases and J 3 bases, leaving 16 bases between the germline ends. Germline V gene data show CDR1 as ENHRY and CDR2 as SYGVKD. This CDR3 region has 16 residues. The CDR3 DNA is TGTGCCATCAGTGGCGGACAGTCTCCTTTCTACAATGAGCAGTTCTTC. This codes for CAISGGQSPFYNEQFF.

The CDR3, as DNA: TGCAGCGTTGCGGACACCTACAATGAGCAGTTCTTC. Translated, it gives CSVADTYNEQFF. V and J are TRBV29-1 and TRBJ2-1, with a possible D match to TRBD1 (5 bases). Germline lookup yields CDR1 SQVTM and CDR2 ANQGSEA. This CDR3 is 12 amino acids long. Trimming took 4 bases from V and 2 from J, leaving 6 bases between them.

V is TRBV5-4 and J is TRBJ2-7, with TRBD1 as a possible D gene (6 bases). Deletions cut 0 bases from V and 2 bases from J, with 12 bases between. The CDR3 runs 15 residues. CDR1 and CDR2 (germline): SGHNT, YYREEE (reference sequence). The CDR3 spells CASSLVPNRAYEQYF. The CDR3 DNA is TGTGCCAGCAGCTTGGTCCCAAACAGGGCCTACGAGCAGTACTTC.

This clone was seen a handful of times. V usage is TRBV27 and J usage is TRBJ1-1, with 8 bases identical to TRBD1. After removal of 5 bases from V and 7 bases from J, the junction contained 15 bases not matched to a gene. Germline CDR1 is MNHEY and CDR2 is SMNVEV (reference sequence). This CDR3 region has 16 residues. This chain's CDR3 is CASSQNRLDRAVEAFF. Here the CDR3 DNA reads TGTGCCAGCAGTCAAAATAGACTGGACAGGGCAGTTGAAGCTTTCTTT.

V is TRBV10-3 and J is TRBJ2-7, with a weak D call TRBD1 (5 bases). This CDR3 spans 14 amino acids. Germline loops: CDR1 ENHRY, CDR2 SYGVKD. V lost 3 bases and J lost 3, with 12 bases in between. The CDR3 bases are TGTGCCATCAGTGACAGGGATAAAGTCTACGAGCAGTACTTC. This sequence encodes CAISDRDKVYEQYF.

This clone was counted once. The chain has TRBV11-2 and TRBJ2-3; 12 nucleotides match TRBD1. The CDR3 has 16 residues. CDR1 and CDR2 from the germline V gene are SGHAT and FQNNGV. V was clipped by 4 bases and J by 4 bases; unmatched bases: 6. The CDR3, as DNA: TGTGCCAGCAGCTACCCCGGGACAGGGGGCTCAGATACGCAGTATTTT. This gives the protein CASSYPGTGGSDTQYF.

This clone was observed a few times. The chain recombines TRBV27 with TRBJ2-3; TRBD2 is a possible D gene (5 bases). The V gene lost 0 bases and the J gene lost 1 base, with 8 bases spanning the gap. Germline lookup yields CDR1 MNHEY and CDR2 SMNVEV (reference sequence). The CDR3 spans 15 residues. CDR3 loop: CASSLSNGGTDTQYF. The CDR3 nucleotides read TGTGCCAGCAGTTTATCAAACGGGGGCACAGATACGCAGTATTTT.

The table lists this clone with a few counts. V is TRBV7-9 and J is TRBJ2-7, with TRBD1 matching over 7 bases. CDR3 length equals 13 residues. The ends lost 4 bases at V and 7 bases at J; junction bases unmatched: 7. The V gene's germline CDR1 is SEHNR and CDR2 FQNEAQ (reference sequence). CDR3 in DNA: TGTGCCAGCAGCTCGACAGGGCAAGGAGAGCAGTACTTC. Translation gives CASSSTGQGEQYF.

The V call is TRBV27, the J call TRBJ2-3; a weak D match, TRBD1 (5 bases). Trimming cost V 1 base and J 12 bases, with 23 bases left between them. The CDR3 contains 16 residues. CDR1 is MNHEY, CDR2 SMNVEV, per germline (reference sequence). The CDR3 sequence is CASSLFWTPFPPLQYF. The CDR3 DNA reads TGTGCCAGCAGTTTATTTTGGACACCCTTTCCTCCCCTTCAGTATTTT.